Sequencing of this TCR beta chain was carried out in a study of T cell responses to AZD1222 COVID-19 vaccine. This table comes from immunoSEQ multiplex PCR, and its TCRdb copy is limited to in-frame clones, with some not included. The sample consists of tens of thousands of clones, nearly 90% of them appearing once. This sequence originates from an adult in good health. The material was peripheral blood, obtained on day 0 of MenACWY control vaccination.

CDR3: CASSLHSSSGANVLTF. CDR3 nucleotide sequence: TGTGCCAGCAGTTTACACAGCAGCTCTGGGGCCAACGTCCTGACTTTC. The chain joins TRBV28 to TRBJ2-6; D unresolved. Looked up from germline, CDR1 is MDHEN and CDR2 is SYDVKM. V was clipped by 2 bases and J by 0 bases, with 8 bases between them. The CDR3 spans 16 residues.